This TCR beta chain was identified in a study of long-term antiretroviral therapy in people with HIV. CDR3 length: 17 residues. Trimming left V 4 bases short and J 0 bases short, with 16 bases between. Germline CDR1 and CDR2: LGHNA and YNFKEQ. The immunoSEQ assay was v3.0, run at survey level. Some clones are missing from TCRdb's copy, which holds only in-frame ones; the method was immunoSEQ multiplex PCR. Of about 21,000 clones listed, 82% are singletons. V is TRBV4-2 and J is TRBJ2-1; D might be TRBD1 (6 bases). The receptor comes from a young woman with HIV. Sequencing was performed on unsorted PBMCs, taken 0.2 years after starting antiretroviral therapy. CDR3 sequence reads: CASSLSRDTNSYNEQFF. The CDR3 DNA sequence: TGTGCCAGCAGCCTAAGCCGGGACACCAACTCCTACAATGAGCAGTTCTTC.